The clone carrying this T cell receptor (beta chain) was picked up one time. Antigen specificity is unknown. The V gene lost 3 bases and the J gene lost 7 bases, with 13 bases spanning the gap. The CDR3 totals 14 residues. CDR1 is SNHLY and CDR2 is FYNNEI in the germline V gene. Separation from the approximately 660-subject first cohort characterized the roughly 120-subject validation cohort, to which the donors belonged. Sequencing used immunoSEQ multiplex PCR; TCRdb keeps in-frame clones, though not all of them. The sample has over 200,000 clones; about 86% are singletons. The data were taken from a study of cytomegalovirus exposure and HLA in healthy donors. Overall study results and limits: As confirmed in vitro, three CMV-associated chains were specific for CMV antigens. The study labeled roughly 160 TCR beta chains cytomegalovirus-associated.

The clonotype was recovered from a woman younger than 35 in good health and CMV-seronegative. The material sequenced was PBMCs. The chain has TRBV2 and TRBJ2-1; tentative D call: TRBD1 (7 bases). The CDR3 DNA reads TGTGCCAGCAGTGACAGGGGGAGGATGAATGAGCAGTTCTTC. Residues: CASSDRGRMNEQFF.